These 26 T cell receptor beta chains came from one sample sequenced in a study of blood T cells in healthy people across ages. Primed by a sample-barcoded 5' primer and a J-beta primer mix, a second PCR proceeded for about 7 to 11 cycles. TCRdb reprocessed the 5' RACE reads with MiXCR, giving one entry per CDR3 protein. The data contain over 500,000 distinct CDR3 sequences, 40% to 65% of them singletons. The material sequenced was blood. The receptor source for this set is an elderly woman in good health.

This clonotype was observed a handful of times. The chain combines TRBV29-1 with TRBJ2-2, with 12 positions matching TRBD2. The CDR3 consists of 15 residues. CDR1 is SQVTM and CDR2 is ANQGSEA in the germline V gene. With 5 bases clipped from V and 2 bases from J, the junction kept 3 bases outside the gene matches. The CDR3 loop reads CSVLGLAGNTGELFF. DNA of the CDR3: TGCAGCGTTCTTGGACTAGCGGGAAACACCGGGGAGCTGTTTTTT.

The CDR3 coding sequence is TGTGCCAGCAGCCCCCGGGCCGCCGGCAATCAGCCCCAGCATTTT. Its translation is CASSPRAAGNQPQHF. The chain recombines TRBV6-2 or TRBV6-3 with TRBJ1-5, with unresolved D. From germline, CDR1 is MNHEY and CDR2 SVGEGT. V was clipped by 6 bases and J by 2 bases, with 14 bases between them. The CDR3 runs 15 residues.

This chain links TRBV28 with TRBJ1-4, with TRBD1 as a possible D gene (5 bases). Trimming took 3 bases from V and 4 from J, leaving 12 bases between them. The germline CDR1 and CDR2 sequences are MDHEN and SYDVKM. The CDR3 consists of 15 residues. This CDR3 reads CASSFGGGDNEKLFF. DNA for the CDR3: TGTGCCAGCAGTTTTGGCGGGGGGGATAATGAAAAACTGTTTTTT.

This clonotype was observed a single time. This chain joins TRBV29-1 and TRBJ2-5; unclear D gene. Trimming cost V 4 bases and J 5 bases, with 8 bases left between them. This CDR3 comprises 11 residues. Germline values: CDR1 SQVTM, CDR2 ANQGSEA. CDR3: CSVVLAETQYF. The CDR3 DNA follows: TGCAGCGTTGTTCTCGCGGAGACCCAGTACTTC.

This CDR3 reads CSARADSGATYEQYF. The CDR3 DNA reads TGCAGTGCTAGGGCGGATAGCGGGGCTACCTACGAGCAGTACTTC. V and J are TRBV20-1 and TRBJ2-7; 8 nucleotides align to TRBD2. The CDR3 contains 15 residues. Germline lookup yields CDR1 DFQATT and CDR2 SNEGSKA (reference sequence). Trimming removed 3 bases from V and 2 bases from J; junction bases left unmatched: 9.

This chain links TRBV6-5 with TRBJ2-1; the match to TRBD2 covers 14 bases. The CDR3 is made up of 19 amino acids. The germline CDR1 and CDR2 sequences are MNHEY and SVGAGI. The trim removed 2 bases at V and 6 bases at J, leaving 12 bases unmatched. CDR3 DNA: TGTGCCAGCAGTTACCGGAGACTAGCGGGAGGGCCGAGTGTCAATGAGCAGTTCTTC. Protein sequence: CASSYRRLAGGPSVNEQFF.

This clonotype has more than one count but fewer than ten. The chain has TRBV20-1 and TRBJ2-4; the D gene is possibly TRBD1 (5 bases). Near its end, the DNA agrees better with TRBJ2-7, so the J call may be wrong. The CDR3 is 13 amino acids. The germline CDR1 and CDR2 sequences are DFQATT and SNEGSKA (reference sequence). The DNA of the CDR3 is TGCAGTGCTTCCGCAGGGCCCCGCTACGAGCAGTACTTC. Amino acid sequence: CSASAGPRYEQYF.

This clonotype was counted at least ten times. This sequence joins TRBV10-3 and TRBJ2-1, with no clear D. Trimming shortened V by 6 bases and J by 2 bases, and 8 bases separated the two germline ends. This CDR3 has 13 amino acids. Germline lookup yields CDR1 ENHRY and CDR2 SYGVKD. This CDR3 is CAIRGVTYNEQFF. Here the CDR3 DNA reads TGTGCCATCAGGGGCGTCACCTACAATGAGCAGTTCTTC.

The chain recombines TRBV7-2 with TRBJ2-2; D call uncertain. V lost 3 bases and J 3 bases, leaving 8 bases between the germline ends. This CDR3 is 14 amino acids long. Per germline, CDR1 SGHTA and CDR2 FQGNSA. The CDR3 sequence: CASSFGTDTGELFF. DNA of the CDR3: TGTGCCAGCAGCTTCGGAACGGACACCGGGGAGCTGTTTTTT.

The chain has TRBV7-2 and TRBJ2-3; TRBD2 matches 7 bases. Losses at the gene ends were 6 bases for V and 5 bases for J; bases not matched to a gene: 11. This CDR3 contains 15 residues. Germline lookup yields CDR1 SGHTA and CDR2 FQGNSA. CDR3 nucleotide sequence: TGTGCCAGCAGACCCCAATCCGCGGGGGTAGATACGCAGTATTTT. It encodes CASRPQSAGVDTQYF.

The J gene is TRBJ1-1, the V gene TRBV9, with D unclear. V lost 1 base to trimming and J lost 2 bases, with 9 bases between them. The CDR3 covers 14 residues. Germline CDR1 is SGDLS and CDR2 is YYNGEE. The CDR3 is CASSVIGINTEAFF. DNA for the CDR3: TGTGCCAGCAGCGTAATAGGAATAAACACTGAAGCTTTCTTT.

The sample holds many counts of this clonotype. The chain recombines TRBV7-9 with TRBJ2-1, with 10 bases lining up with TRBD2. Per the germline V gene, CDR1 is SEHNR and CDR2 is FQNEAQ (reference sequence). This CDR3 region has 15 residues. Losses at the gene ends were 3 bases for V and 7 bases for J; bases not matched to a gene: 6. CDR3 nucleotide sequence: TGTGCCAGCAGCTTCTGGCTAGCGGGAGAGAATGAGCAGTTCTTC. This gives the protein CASSFWLAGENEQFF.

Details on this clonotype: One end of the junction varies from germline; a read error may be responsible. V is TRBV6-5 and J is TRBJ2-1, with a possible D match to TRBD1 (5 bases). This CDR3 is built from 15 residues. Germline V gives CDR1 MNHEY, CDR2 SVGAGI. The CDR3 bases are TGTACCAGCAGTTACGTAGGACATACCTACAATGAGCAGTTCTTC. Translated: CTSSYVGHTYNEQFF.

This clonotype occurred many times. The CDR3 reads CSAATGSGYTF. The CDR3 DNA sequence: TGCAGTGCTGCGACAGGGAGCGGCTACACCTTC. The rearrangement uses TRBV20-1 and TRBJ1-2, with 7 bases fitting TRBD1. Germline V lookup: CDR1 DFQATT, CDR2 SNEGSKA (reference sequence). The ends lost 5 bases at V and 8 bases at J; junction bases unmatched: 5. CDR3 length: 11 residues.

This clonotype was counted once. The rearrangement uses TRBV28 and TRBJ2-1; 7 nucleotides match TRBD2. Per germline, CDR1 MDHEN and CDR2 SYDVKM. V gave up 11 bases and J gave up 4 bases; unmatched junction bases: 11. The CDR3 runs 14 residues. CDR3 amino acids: CASTVGGLYNEQFF. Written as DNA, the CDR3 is TGTGCCTCGACCGTGGGGGGACTATACAATGAGCAGTTCTTC.

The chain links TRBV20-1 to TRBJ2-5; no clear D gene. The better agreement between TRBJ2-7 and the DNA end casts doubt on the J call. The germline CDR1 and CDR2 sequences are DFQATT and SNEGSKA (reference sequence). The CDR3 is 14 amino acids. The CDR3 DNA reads TGCAGTGCTAGAGTTCGGAGCTTATCCTACGAGCAGTACTTC. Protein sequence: CSARVRSLSYEQYF.

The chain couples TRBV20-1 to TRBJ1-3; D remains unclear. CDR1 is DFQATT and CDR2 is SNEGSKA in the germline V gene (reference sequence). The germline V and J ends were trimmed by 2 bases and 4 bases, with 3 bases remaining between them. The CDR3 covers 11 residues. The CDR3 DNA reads TGCAGTGCTAGATTAGGAAACACCATATATTTT. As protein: CSARLGNTIYF.

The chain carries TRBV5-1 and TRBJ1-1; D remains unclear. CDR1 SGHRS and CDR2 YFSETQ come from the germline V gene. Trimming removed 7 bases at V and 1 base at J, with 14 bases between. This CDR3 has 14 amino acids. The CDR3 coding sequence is TGCGCCAGCCAGGTATCCCGGGGGAACACTGAAGCTTTCTTT. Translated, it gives CASQVSRGNTEAFF. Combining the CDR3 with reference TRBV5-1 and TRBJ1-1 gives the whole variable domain KAGVTQTPRYLIKTRGQQVTLSCSPISGHRSVSWYQQTPGQGLQFLFEYFSETQRNKGNFPGRFSGRQFSNSRSEMNVSTLELGDSALYLCASQVSRGNTEAFFGQGTRLTVV.

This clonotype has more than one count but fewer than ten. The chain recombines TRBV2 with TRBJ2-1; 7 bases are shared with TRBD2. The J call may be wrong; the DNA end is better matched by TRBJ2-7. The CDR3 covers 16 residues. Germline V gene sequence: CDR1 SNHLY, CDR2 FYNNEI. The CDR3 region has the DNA TGTGCCAGCAATCCCGGGGGGAGCAGCTCCTACAATGAGCAGTACTTC. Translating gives CASNPGGSSSYNEQYF.

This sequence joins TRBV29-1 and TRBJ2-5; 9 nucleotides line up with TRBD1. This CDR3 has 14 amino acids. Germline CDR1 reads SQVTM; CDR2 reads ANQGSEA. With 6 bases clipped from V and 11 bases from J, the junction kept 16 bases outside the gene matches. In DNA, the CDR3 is TGCAGCGTCGGGACAGGGATAGGGTCCTACGGGCAGTACTTC. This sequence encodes CSVGTGIGSYGQYF.

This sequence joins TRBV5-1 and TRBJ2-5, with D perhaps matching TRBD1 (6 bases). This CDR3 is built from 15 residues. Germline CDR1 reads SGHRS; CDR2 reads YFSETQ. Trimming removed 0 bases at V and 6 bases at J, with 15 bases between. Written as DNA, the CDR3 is TGCGCCAGCAGCTTGGACCCCAACAGGGTTAAGACCCAGTACTTC. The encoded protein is CASSLDPNRVKTQYF.

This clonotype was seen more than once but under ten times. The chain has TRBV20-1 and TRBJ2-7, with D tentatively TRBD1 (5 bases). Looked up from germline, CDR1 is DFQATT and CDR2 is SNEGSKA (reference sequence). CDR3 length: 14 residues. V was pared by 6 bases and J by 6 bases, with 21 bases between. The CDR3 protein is CSATRQPLTSEQYF. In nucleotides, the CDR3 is TGCAGTGCAACACGACAGCCCCTCACATCCGAGCAGTACTTC.

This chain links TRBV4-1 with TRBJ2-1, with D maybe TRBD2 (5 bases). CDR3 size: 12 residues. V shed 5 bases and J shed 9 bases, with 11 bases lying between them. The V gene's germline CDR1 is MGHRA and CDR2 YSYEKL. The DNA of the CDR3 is TGCGCCAGCAGCGCCCCAGCGGCTGAGCAGTTCTTC. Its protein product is CASSAPAAEQFF.

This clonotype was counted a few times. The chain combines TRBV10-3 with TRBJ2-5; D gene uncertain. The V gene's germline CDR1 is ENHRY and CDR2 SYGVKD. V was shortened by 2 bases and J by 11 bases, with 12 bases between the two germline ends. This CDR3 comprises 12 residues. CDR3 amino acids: CAISETVLVQYF. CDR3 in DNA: TGTGCCATCAGTGAGACAGTTTTGGTGCAGTACTTC.

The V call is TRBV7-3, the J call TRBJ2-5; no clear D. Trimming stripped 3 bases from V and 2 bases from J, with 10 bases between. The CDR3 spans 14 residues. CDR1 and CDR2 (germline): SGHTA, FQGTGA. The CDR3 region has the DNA TGTGCCAGCAGCTTTACTGGACGGCAAGAGACCCAGTACTTC. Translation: CASSFTGRQETQYF.

The CDR3 is CASSDGRNRNNQPQHF. Here the CDR3 DNA reads TGTGCCAGCAGTGACGGTCGGAACAGGAACAATCAGCCCCAGCATTTT. The chain links TRBV6-4 to TRBJ1-5, with D maybe TRBD1 (5 bases). V lost 2 bases to trimming and J lost 3 bases, with 14 bases between them. This CDR3 is 16 amino acids long. Germline CDR1 is MRHNA and CDR2 is SNTAGT.